Presented here are 21 T cell receptor beta chains from one specimen sequenced in a study of T cells in Graves' hyperthyroidism and ophthalmopathy. What was amplified from RNA transcripts were TCR beta CDR3 regions. The HTBI primer set was used in a first-round RT-PCR of the TCR CDR3. TCRdb independently ran MiXCR on the multiplex PCR reads; one entry per CDR3 protein. Among some 460,000 distinct CDR3 sequences listed, 15% to 17% were seen once. Sequencing was done on a sample of blood. The origin of the receptors is a woman under 30 with Graves' hyperthyroidism.

In its sample, this clonotype was seen many times. This sequence joins TRBV7-8 and TRBJ2-3; no clear D. The germline V gene has CDR1 SGHVS and CDR2 FQNEAQ. Trimming took 4 bases from V and 2 from J, leaving 16 bases between them. The CDR3 length is 16 residues. The CDR3 reads CASSSDRVPFTDTQYF. Here the CDR3 DNA reads TGTGCCAGCAGCTCCGACCGGGTCCCTTTCACAGATACGCAGTATTTT. Based on the CDR3 plus reference TRBV7-8 and TRBJ2-3, the full variable domain is GAGVSQSPRYKVAKRGQDVALRCDPISGHVSLFWYQQALGQGPEFLTYFQNEAQLDKSGLPSDRFFAERPEGSVSTLKIQRTQQEDSAVYLCASSSDRVPFTDTQYFGPGTRLTVL.

The sample holds many counts of this clonotype. The V call is TRBV3-1, the J call TRBJ1-2; no definite D call. Germline values: CDR1 LGHDT, CDR2 YNNKEL (reference sequence). The V gene lost 1 base and the J gene lost 4 bases, with 7 bases spanning the gap. The CDR3 length is 13 residues. CDR3 residues: CASSQGPIYGYTF. CDR3 sequence (DNA): TGTGCCAGCAGCCAAGGGCCCATCTATGGCTACACCTTC.

This clonotype was seen at least ten times. V gene TRBV2 combines with J gene TRBJ2-3, with TRBD2 identical over 12 bases. The CDR3 is 17 amino acids. The V gene end was trimmed by 4 bases and the J gene end by 4 bases; junction bases not matched to a gene: 9. In germline, CDR1 is SNHLY, CDR2 FYNNEI. This chain's CDR3 is CASSVVLAGGPADTQYF. For the CDR3, the DNA is TGTGCCAGCAGTGTGGTCCTAGCGGGAGGGCCTGCAGATACGCAGTATTTT.

This chain joins TRBV19 and TRBJ2-7; 7 positions agree with TRBD2. The V segment lost 6 bases and the J segment 6 bases; nucleotides outside the gene matches: 8. The CDR3 covers 13 residues. Germline loops: CDR1 LNHDA, CDR2 SQIVND (reference sequence). The CDR3 DNA is TGTGCCAGTAGCCCAGGGAGGGCCCTCGAGCAGTACTTC. Translated: CASSPGRALEQYF.

In regard to this clonotype: A much larger clone is a single base away; this may be a read error. The chain has TRBV7-9 and TRBJ1-2, with TRBD1 identical over 7 bases. Germline V gene sequence: CDR1 SEHNR, CDR2 FQNEAQ (reference sequence). The CDR3 covers 11 residues. In nucleotides, the CDR3 is TGTGCCAACAGCCGACAGGGAGGCTACACCTTC. The encoded protein is CANSRQGGYTF.

This clonotype came up many times. This rearrangement joins TRBV7-3 to TRBJ1-3; possibly TRBD1 for D (5 bases). The V end was cut by 0 bases, the J end by 4 bases, with 10 bases between. The CDR3 consists of 15 residues. The germline V gene encodes CDR1 SGHTA and CDR2 FQGTGA. The CDR3 DNA sequence: TGTGCCAGCAGCTTAACTGGGGCAGTCGGAAACACCATATATTTT. This sequence encodes CASSLTGAVGNTIYF.

In this sample, this clonotype turned up many times. The genes are TRBV7-9 and TRBJ2-1; 10 bases align to TRBD1. The CDR3 consists of 16 residues. Per germline, CDR1 SEHNR and CDR2 FQNEAQ (reference sequence). V lost 5 bases, J lost 8 bases, and 12 bases stayed unmatched. DNA of the CDR3: TGTGCCAGCAGCCCGTCCGACAGGGGGCGAGGTTATGAGCAGTTCTTC. This codes for CASSPSDRGRGYEQFF.

This clonotype has at least ten counts. This chain links TRBV20-1 with TRBJ2-7; 9 bases match TRBD2. Trimming at V came to 7 bases and at J to 5 bases, leaving 9 bases not matched to a gene. The CDR3 sequence is 13 residues long. Germline V gene sequence: CDR1 DFQATT, CDR2 SNEGSKA (reference sequence). CDR3 nucleotide sequence: TGCAGTGTGCGTCTAGCGGGACCCAACGAGCAGTACTTC. This gives the protein CSVRLAGPNEQYF.

The V gene is TRBV6-5, the J gene TRBJ1-3, with 7 bases fitting TRBD1. In germline, CDR1 is MNHEY, CDR2 SVGAGI. The V gene end was trimmed by 2 bases and the J gene end by 2 bases; junction bases not matched to a gene: 3. This CDR3 has 15 residues. CDR3 residues: CASSYAGGTGNTIYF. The CDR3 DNA follows: TGTGCCAGCAGTTACGCAGGGGGGACTGGAAACACCATATATTTT.

The table lists this clonotype with many counts. The gene calls are TRBV10-3 and TRBJ2-3, with unresolved D. The V gene's germline CDR1 is ENHRY and CDR2 SYGVKD. CDR3 length: 15 amino acids. V was clipped by 6 bases and J by 1 base, with 14 bases between them. This chain's CDR3 is CAIRDRATGTDTQYF. CDR3 DNA sequence: TGTGCCATCAGGGACCGGGCAACCGGCACAGATACGCAGTATTTT.

This clonotype appeared many times. The chain couples TRBV27 to TRBJ2-7, with TRBD1 identical over 8 bases. V dropped 7 bases and J dropped 1; count of bases not matched to a gene: 9. CDR1 and CDR2 from the germline V gene are MNHEY and SMNVEV (reference sequence). The CDR3 has 15 residues. This chain's CDR3 is CASKVQGQDSYEQYF. The CDR3 DNA reads TGTGCCAGCAAAGTACAGGGACAGGATTCCTACGAGCAGTACTTC.

Ten or more counts support this clonotype. V is TRBV5-1 and J is TRBJ1-2; D might be TRBD1 (5 bases). This CDR3 has 14 amino acids. Trimming removed 2 bases from V and 7 bases from J, with 15 bases in between. Germline CDR1 is SGHRS and CDR2 is YFSETQ. The CDR3 here is CASSFIGASGGYTF. The DNA for the CDR3 is TGCGCCAGCAGCTTCATAGGGGCGTCGGGTGGCTACACCTTC.

This clonotype was counted at least ten times. The rearrangement uses TRBV20-1 and TRBJ1-2; D not resolved. CDR1 is DFQATT, CDR2 SNEGSKA, per germline (reference sequence). The V and J ends lost 3 bases and 0 bases respectively, with 11 bases between them. CDR3 length equals 14 residues. As DNA, the CDR3 is TGCAGTGCTAGTCGGAGAGTAGCTAACTATGGCTACACCTTC. Encoded protein: CSASRRVANYGYTF.

This clonotype has just a few counts. The chain couples TRBV7-9 to TRBJ2-1; 7 bases match TRBD2. V was clipped by 2 bases and J by 2 bases; unmatched bases: 6. This CDR3 is built from 16 residues. Germline CDR1 is SEHNR and CDR2 is FQNEAQ (reference sequence). CDR3 nucleotide sequence: TGTGCCAGCAGCTTACGCGCGGGAGCGACCTACAATGAGCAGTTCTTC. As protein: CASSLRAGATYNEQFF.

This clonotype was seen at least ten times. The chain couples TRBV12-3 or TRBV12-4 to TRBJ2-1, with D unresolved. The germline V and J ends were trimmed by 2 bases and 8 bases, with 7 bases remaining between them. This CDR3 contains 12 residues. This CDR3 is CASSLPGDEQFF. Written as DNA, the CDR3 is TGTGCCAGCAGTTTACCAGGAGATGAGCAGTTCTTC.

At least ten counts were recorded for this clonotype. For the CDR3, the DNA is TGTGCCAGCAGTATTCCTTTGGGTGAGCAGTTCTTC. Translated: CASSIPLGEQFF. The chain couples TRBV6-1 to TRBJ2-1; D uncertain. Trimming cost V 5 bases and J 9 bases, with 11 bases left between them. CDR3 length: 12 residues. CDR1 MNHNS and CDR2 SASEGT come from the germline V gene.

The chain couples TRBV28 to TRBJ1-6, with D possibly matching TRBD1 (5 bases). Germline CDR1 is MDHEN and CDR2 is SYDVKM. Deletions cut 8 bases from V and 7 bases from J, with 9 bases between. This CDR3 contains 12 residues. CDR3 residues: CASGRQNSPLHF. The CDR3 region has the DNA TGTGCCAGCGGCAGACAGAATTCACCCCTCCACTTT. The variable domain in full, completed from reference TRBV28 and TRBJ1-6, reads DVKVTQSSRYLVKRTGEKVFLECVQDMDHENMFWYRQDPGLGLRLIYFSYDVKMKEKGDIPEGYSVSREKKERFSLILESASTNQTSMYLCASGRQNSPLHFGNGTRLTVT.

In its sample, this clonotype was seen a few times. V usage is TRBV2 and J usage is TRBJ1-6, with 10 nucleotides matching TRBD1. The germline V gene has CDR1 SNHLY and CDR2 FYNNEI. V shed 6 bases, J shed 4 bases, and the junction held 9 bases outside the gene matches. This CDR3 has 17 amino acids. CDR3 sequence reads: CASSLRGGQGYNSPLHF. CDR3 nucleotides: TGTGCCAGCAGCCTTAGGGGGGGACAGGGGTATAATTCACCCCTCCACTTT.

This clonotype was seen more than once but under ten times. This sequence joins TRBV18 and TRBJ2-1; 11 nucleotides align to TRBD1. Germline loops: CDR1 KGHSH, CDR2 LQKENI. The CDR3 sequence is 17 residues long. V was clipped by 4 bases and J by 7 bases; unmatched bases: 12. The CDR3 region has the DNA TGTGCCAGCTCACTAAGCACCGGGACAGGGGGGAGAAATGAGCAGTTCTTC. It encodes CASSLSTGTGGRNEQFF. Based on the CDR3 plus reference TRBV18 and TRBJ2-1, the full variable domain is NAGVMQNPRHLVRRRGQEARLRCSPMKGHSHVYWYRQLPEEGLKFMVYLQKENIIDESGMPKERFSAEFPKEGPSILRIQQVVRGDSAAYFCASSLSTGTGGRNEQFFGPGTRLTVL.

This clonotype was detected ten times or more. This chain uses TRBV5-1 with TRBJ2-5, with TRBD2 matching over 7 bases. Per the germline V gene, CDR1 is SGHRS and CDR2 is YFSETQ. Trimming removed 4 bases from V and 0 bases from J; junction bases left unmatched: 3. This CDR3 has 14 residues. CDR3 nucleotide sequence: TGCGCCAGCAGCGGCGGGAGTTACCAAGAGACCCAGTACTTC. Its translation is CASSGGSYQETQYF.

There are many counts of this clonotype. The chain couples TRBV20-1 to TRBJ2-5, with 9 bases matching TRBD2. Germline V gene data show CDR1 as DFQATT and CDR2 as SNEGSKA (reference sequence). After removal of 5 bases from V and 0 bases from J, the junction contained 7 bases not matched to a gene. The CDR3 has 15 amino acids. DNA of the CDR3: TGCAGTGCTCGAAGACTAGCGGAGAACCAAGAGACCCAGTACTTC. As protein: CSARRLAENQETQYF.